Below, 9 T cell receptor beta chains from the same sample are listed, as sequenced in a study of T cell repertoires in cytomegalovirus infection. The antigens for these receptors are not known. TCRdb independently ran MiXCR on the reads; one entry per CDR3 protein. The sample records approximately 300,000 distinct CDR3 sequences, under 35% being singletons. Specimen: cultured PBMCs, collected from culture after CMV antigen stimulation. These receptors originate from a human donor in good health (CMV status not recorded). Some clones in this sample may be carry-over from other donors' samples.

This clonotype was counted a single time. The chain joins TRBV7-9 to TRBJ2-7, with D hard to call. This CDR3 is built from 15 residues. The V gene's germline CDR1 is SEHNR and CDR2 FQNEAQ (reference sequence). V lost 2 bases and J 7 bases, leaving 18 bases between the germline ends. CDR3 loop: CASSLFGDSVKEQYF. The CDR3 DNA reads as TGTGCCAGCAGCTTATTCGGCGACTCCGTCAAGGAGCAGTACTTC. Combining the CDR3 with reference TRBV7-9 and TRBJ2-7 gives the whole variable domain DTGVSQNPRHKITKRGQNVTFRCDPISEHNRLYWYRQTLGQGPEFLTYFQNEAQLEKSRLLSDRFSAERPKGSFSTLEIQRTEQGDSAMYLCASSLFGDSVKEQYFGPGTRLTVT.

This clonotype was counted between two and nine times. J is TRBJ1-5 and V is TRBV6-6; no reliable D call. The CDR3 covers 12 residues. From germline, CDR1 is MNHNY and CDR2 SVGAGI (reference sequence). V lost 8 bases and J 0 bases, leaving 5 bases between the germline ends. The CDR3 DNA sequence: TGTGCCAGCGCCCATAGCAATCAGCCCCAGCATTTT. It encodes CASAHSNQPQHF.

In DNA form, the CDR3 reads TGCGCCAGCAGCCCCGGGACAAGAACTGGAAACACCATATATTTT. Translation: CASSPGTRTGNTIYF. The V and J genes are TRBV5-1 and TRBJ1-3; possible D gene TRBD1, 6 bases. The CDR3 has 15 amino acids. Trimming took 4 bases from V and 2 from J, leaving 13 bases between them. Germline values: CDR1 SGHRS, CDR2 YFSETQ.

The J gene is TRBJ2-2, the V gene TRBV7-3, with no clear D. The V gene's germline CDR1 is SGHTA and CDR2 FQGTGA. This CDR3 has 14 residues. V dropped 0 bases and J dropped 3 bases, with 5 bases sitting between them. The CDR3 region is CASSLTKDTGELFF. The CDR3 nucleotides read TGTGCCAGCAGCTTAACGAAAGACACCGGGGAGCTGTTTTTT. The complete variable domain, with remaining parts taken from reference TRBV7-3 and TRBJ2-2, reads GAGVSQTPSNKVTEKGKYVELRCDPISGHTALYWYRQSLGQGPEFLIYFQGTGAADDSGLPNDRFFAVRPEGSVSTLKIQRTERGDSAVYLCASSLTKDTGELFFGEGSRLTVL.

The chain joins TRBV9 to TRBJ2-3; tentatively, D is TRBD1 (7 bases). This CDR3 has 16 amino acids. The V gene lost 4 bases and the J gene lost 1 base, with 16 bases spanning the gap. Germline V gene data show CDR1 as SGDLS and CDR2 as YYNGEE. The CDR3 region is CASSSTGRRGTDTQYF. Written as DNA, the CDR3 is TGTGCCAGCAGCTCGACAGGGAGGAGAGGCACAGATACGCAGTATTTT.

This clonotype came up a few times. The chain couples TRBV4-1 to TRBJ1-3, with unresolved D. The germline V gene encodes CDR1 MGHRA and CDR2 YSYEKL. This CDR3 contains 15 residues. Trimming took 1 base from V and 4 from J, leaving 11 bases between them. CDR3 nucleotides: TGCGCCAGCAGCCAAGTCAGTCGGTTGGGAAACACCATATATTTT. It codes for CASSQVSRLGNTIYF.

The chain has TRBV11-2 and TRBJ1-6; D remains unclear. Germline CDR1 is SGHAT and CDR2 is FQNNGV. CDR3 size: 16 residues. V gave up 5 bases and J gave up 4 bases, with 15 bases separating them. Here the CDR3 DNA reads TGTGCCAGCAGCAAGAAGGTCGCGGGTTATAATTCACCCCTCCACTTT. Translating it yields CASSKKVAGYNSPLHF.

This chain links TRBV3-1 with TRBJ1-3; a possible D gene is TRBD1 (6 bases). Germline-derived CDR1 and CDR2 are LGHDT and YNNKEL (reference sequence). The V end was cut by 4 bases, the J end by 0 bases, with 19 bases between. CDR3 length: 18 amino acids. CDR3 sequence reads: CASSRRTGMGRSGNTIYF. In nucleotides, the CDR3 is TGTGCCAGCAGCCGACGAACAGGGATGGGACGCTCTGGAAACACCATATATTTT.

This clonotype appeared a few times. V is TRBV12-3 or TRBV12-4 and J is TRBJ2-1; D gene unclear. The CDR3 contains 14 residues. Trimming removed 1 base from V and 3 bases from J, with 7 bases in between. CDR3 in DNA: TGTGCCAGCAGTTTAGTGGGCATCTACAATGAGCAGTTCTTC. Translation: CASSLVGIYNEQFF.